This T cell receptor beta chain came from a study of blood T cell repertoires in COVID-19. The method was immunoSEQ multiplex PCR; TCRdb's version includes in-frame clones alone and lacks a portion of them. Of 300,000 to 400,000 clones in the sample, approximately 90% were seen once. The specimen was peripheral blood. The TCR was taken from a young woman who had recovered from COVID-19.

The CDR3 sequence is CASSSGGGAGNSPLHF. In DNA form, the CDR3 reads TGTGCCAGCAGCTCGGGAGGAGGGGCAGGGAATTCACCCCTCCACTTT. The chain links TRBV5-4 to TRBJ1-6; D perhaps matches TRBD1 (5 bases). This CDR3 region has 16 residues. Deletions cut 3 bases from V and 7 bases from J, with 17 bases between. Germline loops: CDR1 SGHNT, CDR2 YYREEE (reference sequence).